Listed below are T cell receptor beta chains from one sample, sequenced in a study of T cells in Graves' hyperthyroidism and ophthalmopathy. MiXCR, applied by TCRdb to the multiplex PCR reads, yields one record per CDR3 protein. The sample yields 370,000 or so distinct CDR3 sequences, about 14% seen once. Sequenced material: blood. The receptors were gathered from a man aged 25-45 years with Graves' hyperthyroidism that later progressed to Graves' ophthalmopathy. The CDR3 runs from the conserved cysteine through the conserved F or W. The D gene is left open where the match is weak. The size field is filled for only some rows; it gives once, few, many or a size class.

CDR3	DNA	J	D	size	V
CASSLVAGTNTEAFF	TGCGCCAGCAGCTTGGTGGCAGGGACCAACACTGAAGCTTTCTTT	TRBJ1-1	.	.	TRBV5-1
CASSGTGGLNEKLFF	TGCGCCAGCAGTGGGACAGGGGGCCTCAATGAAAAACTGTTTTTT	TRBJ1-4	TRBD1	.	TRBV10-2
CAWTKGRGQPQHF	TGTGCCTGGACCAAGGGGCGAGGACAGCCCCAGCATTTT	TRBJ1-5	.	many	TRBV30
CTSVLANQETQYF	TGCACCTCTGTGCTAGCGAACCAAGAGACCCAGTACTTC	TRBJ2-5	.	.	TRBV20-1
CASSMRTNEKLFF	TGTGCCAGTAGTATGCGGACTAATGAAAAACTGTTTTTT	TRBJ1-4	.	few	TRBV19
CASSPRHGQNEQYF	TGTGCCAGCAGCCCCAGACACGGCCAGAACGAGCAGTACTTC	TRBJ2-7	.	many	TRBV11-2
CASSFPWPLTEAFF	TGTGCCAGCAGCTTCCCTTGGCCTCTCACTGAAGCTTTCTTT	TRBJ1-1	.	.	TRBV7-6
CASSLVRTGAFSSYNEQFF	TGCGCCAGCAGCTTGGTGCGGACAGGGGCCTTTAGCTCCTACAATGAGCAGTTCTTC	TRBJ2-1	TRBD1	few	TRBV5-1
CASSTEQGAQGTQYF	TGCGCCAGCAGCACGGAACAGGGGGCACAGGGTACGCAGTATTTT	TRBJ2-3	TRBD1	.	TRBV5-1
CASSYGVSGELFF	TGCGCCAGCAGCTACGGGGTTAGCGGGGAGCTGTTTTTT	TRBJ2-2	.	many	TRBV5-1
CASSSRTVNTEAFF	TGTGCCAGCAGTTCCAGGACAGTGAACACTGAAGCTTTCTTT	TRBJ1-1	.	many	TRBV12-3/TRBV12-4
CASSPRGGQGANDQFF	TGTGCCAGCAGCCCTCGAGGTGGACAGGGGGCTAATGATCAGTTCTTC	TRBJ2-1	TRBD1	.	TRBV11-2
CASSLRASRAETQYF	TGTGCCAGCAGCTTAAGGGCTAGCCGGGCAGAGACCCAGTACTTC	TRBJ2-5	.	.	TRBV7-8
CATSDPGEGANVLTF	TGTGCCACCAGTGACCCCGGGGAGGGGGCCAACGTCCTGACTTTC	TRBJ2-6	.	few	TRBV24-1
CASSPREGQPNQPQHF	TGCGCCAGCAGCCCCAGGGAGGGACAGCCTAATCAGCCCCAGCATTTT	TRBJ1-5	TRBD1	few	TRBV4-1
CASSPPPTGASTDTQYF	TGTGCCAGCAGTCCCCCTCCCACAGGGGCCAGCACAGATACGCAGTATTTT	TRBJ2-3	TRBD1	.	TRBV28
CASNLRDRYSNQPQHF	TGTGCCAGCAACCTACGGGACAGATATAGCAATCAGCCCCAGCATTTT	TRBJ1-5	TRBD1	few	TRBV6-1
CASSFGQAYNVLTF	TGTGCCAGCAGCTTCGGACAGGCGTACAACGTCCTGACTTTC	TRBJ2-6	TRBD1	few	TRBV7-9
CASSQERLAAIYEQYF	TGTGCCAGCAGCCAAGAGAGACTAGCGGCGATCTACGAGCAGTACTTC	TRBJ2-7	TRBD2	.	TRBV4-2
CASTNEGRSAYNEQFF	TGTGCCAGCACCAACGAGGGGAGGTCAGCCTACAATGAGCAGTTCTTC	TRBJ2-1	.	.	TRBV6-1
CASSLGIYSNQPQHF	TGCGCCAGCAGCTTGGGAATTTATAGCAATCAGCCCCAGCATTTT	TRBJ1-5	.	few	TRBV5-1
CASSLVGAKEQFF	TGTGCCAGCAGTTTAGTCGGGGCTAAAGAGCAGTTCTTC	TRBJ2-1	.	.	TRBV28
CASNLGTGGQETQYF	TGTGCCAGCAATTTGGGAACAGGGGGGCAAGAGACCCAGTACTTC	TRBJ2-5	TRBD1	few	TRBV9
CASSPQGGGGNQPQHF	TGTGCCAGCAGTCCCCAGGGGGGGGGAGGCAATCAGCCCCAGCATTTT	TRBJ1-5	TRBD1	.	TRBV6-1
CASSERGSGNEKLFF	TGTGCCAGCAGTGAAAGGGGGTCGGGAAATGAAAAACTGTTTTTT	TRBJ1-4	.	few	TRBV25-1
CSVRRGYEQYF	TGCAGCGTTCGGAGGGGGTACGAGCAGTACTTC	TRBJ2-7	.	few	TRBV29-1
CASQGAFSGANVLTF	TGTGCCAGCCAGGGGGCGTTCTCTGGGGCCAACGTCCTGACTTTC	TRBJ2-6	TRBD1	few	TRBV28
CASSAHRGRETQYF	TGTGCCAGCAGCGCCCACAGGGGGCGAGAGACCCAGTACTTC	TRBJ2-5	TRBD1	many	TRBV11-1
CASSSPGLAGTSSYEQYF	TGTGCCAGCAGTTCCCCCGGACTAGCGGGGACTAGCTCCTACGAGCAGTACTTC	TRBJ2-7	TRBD2	.	TRBV27
CASSEDRVSDTQYF	TGTGCCAGCAGTGAGGACAGGGTCTCAGATACGCAGTATTTT	TRBJ2-3	TRBD1	many	TRBV2
CASSPNRGRTRNEQFF	TGTGCCAGCAGTCCAAACCGGGGCCGGACCCGTAATGAGCAGTTCTTC	TRBJ2-1	.	many	TRBV28
CASRLNMGADEAFF	TGTGCCAGCAGATTGAACATGGGGGCGGATGAAGCTTTCTTT	TRBJ1-1	.	many	TRBV11-2
CASKSGTARGNTEAFF	TGTGCCAGCAAAAGTGGGACAGCAAGGGGGAACACTGAAGCTTTCTTT	TRBJ1-1	TRBD1	many	TRBV12-3/TRBV12-4
CASSYAVNTEAFF	TGTGCCAGCAGTTACGCGGTGAACACTGAAGCTTTCTTT	TRBJ1-1	.	many	TRBV6-6
CASSQDWGANTEAFF	TGCGCCAGCAGCCAAGATTGGGGGGCAAACACTGAAGCTTTCTTT	TRBJ1-1	.	few	TRBV4-1
CASSSRRRWQTQYF	TGTGCCAGCAGTTCGCGAAGGAGGTGGCAGACCCAGTACTTC	TRBJ2-5	.	many	TRBV28
CASSLLSGRETQYF	TGCGCCAGCAGCTTGCTGAGTGGCAGGGAGACCCAGTACTTC	TRBJ2-5	.	many	TRBV5-1
CASSEGRNTEAFF	TGTGCCAGCTCGGAGGGAAGGAACACTGAAGCTTTCTTT	TRBJ1-1	.	.	TRBV18
CASSWSPSGANVLTF	TGTGCCAGCAGTTGGAGTCCCTCTGGGGCCAACGTCCTGACTTTC	TRBJ2-6	.	.	TRBV6-9
CASRANTEAFF	TGTGCCAGCAGGGCGAACACTGAAGCTTTCTTT	TRBJ1-1	.	many	TRBV11-2